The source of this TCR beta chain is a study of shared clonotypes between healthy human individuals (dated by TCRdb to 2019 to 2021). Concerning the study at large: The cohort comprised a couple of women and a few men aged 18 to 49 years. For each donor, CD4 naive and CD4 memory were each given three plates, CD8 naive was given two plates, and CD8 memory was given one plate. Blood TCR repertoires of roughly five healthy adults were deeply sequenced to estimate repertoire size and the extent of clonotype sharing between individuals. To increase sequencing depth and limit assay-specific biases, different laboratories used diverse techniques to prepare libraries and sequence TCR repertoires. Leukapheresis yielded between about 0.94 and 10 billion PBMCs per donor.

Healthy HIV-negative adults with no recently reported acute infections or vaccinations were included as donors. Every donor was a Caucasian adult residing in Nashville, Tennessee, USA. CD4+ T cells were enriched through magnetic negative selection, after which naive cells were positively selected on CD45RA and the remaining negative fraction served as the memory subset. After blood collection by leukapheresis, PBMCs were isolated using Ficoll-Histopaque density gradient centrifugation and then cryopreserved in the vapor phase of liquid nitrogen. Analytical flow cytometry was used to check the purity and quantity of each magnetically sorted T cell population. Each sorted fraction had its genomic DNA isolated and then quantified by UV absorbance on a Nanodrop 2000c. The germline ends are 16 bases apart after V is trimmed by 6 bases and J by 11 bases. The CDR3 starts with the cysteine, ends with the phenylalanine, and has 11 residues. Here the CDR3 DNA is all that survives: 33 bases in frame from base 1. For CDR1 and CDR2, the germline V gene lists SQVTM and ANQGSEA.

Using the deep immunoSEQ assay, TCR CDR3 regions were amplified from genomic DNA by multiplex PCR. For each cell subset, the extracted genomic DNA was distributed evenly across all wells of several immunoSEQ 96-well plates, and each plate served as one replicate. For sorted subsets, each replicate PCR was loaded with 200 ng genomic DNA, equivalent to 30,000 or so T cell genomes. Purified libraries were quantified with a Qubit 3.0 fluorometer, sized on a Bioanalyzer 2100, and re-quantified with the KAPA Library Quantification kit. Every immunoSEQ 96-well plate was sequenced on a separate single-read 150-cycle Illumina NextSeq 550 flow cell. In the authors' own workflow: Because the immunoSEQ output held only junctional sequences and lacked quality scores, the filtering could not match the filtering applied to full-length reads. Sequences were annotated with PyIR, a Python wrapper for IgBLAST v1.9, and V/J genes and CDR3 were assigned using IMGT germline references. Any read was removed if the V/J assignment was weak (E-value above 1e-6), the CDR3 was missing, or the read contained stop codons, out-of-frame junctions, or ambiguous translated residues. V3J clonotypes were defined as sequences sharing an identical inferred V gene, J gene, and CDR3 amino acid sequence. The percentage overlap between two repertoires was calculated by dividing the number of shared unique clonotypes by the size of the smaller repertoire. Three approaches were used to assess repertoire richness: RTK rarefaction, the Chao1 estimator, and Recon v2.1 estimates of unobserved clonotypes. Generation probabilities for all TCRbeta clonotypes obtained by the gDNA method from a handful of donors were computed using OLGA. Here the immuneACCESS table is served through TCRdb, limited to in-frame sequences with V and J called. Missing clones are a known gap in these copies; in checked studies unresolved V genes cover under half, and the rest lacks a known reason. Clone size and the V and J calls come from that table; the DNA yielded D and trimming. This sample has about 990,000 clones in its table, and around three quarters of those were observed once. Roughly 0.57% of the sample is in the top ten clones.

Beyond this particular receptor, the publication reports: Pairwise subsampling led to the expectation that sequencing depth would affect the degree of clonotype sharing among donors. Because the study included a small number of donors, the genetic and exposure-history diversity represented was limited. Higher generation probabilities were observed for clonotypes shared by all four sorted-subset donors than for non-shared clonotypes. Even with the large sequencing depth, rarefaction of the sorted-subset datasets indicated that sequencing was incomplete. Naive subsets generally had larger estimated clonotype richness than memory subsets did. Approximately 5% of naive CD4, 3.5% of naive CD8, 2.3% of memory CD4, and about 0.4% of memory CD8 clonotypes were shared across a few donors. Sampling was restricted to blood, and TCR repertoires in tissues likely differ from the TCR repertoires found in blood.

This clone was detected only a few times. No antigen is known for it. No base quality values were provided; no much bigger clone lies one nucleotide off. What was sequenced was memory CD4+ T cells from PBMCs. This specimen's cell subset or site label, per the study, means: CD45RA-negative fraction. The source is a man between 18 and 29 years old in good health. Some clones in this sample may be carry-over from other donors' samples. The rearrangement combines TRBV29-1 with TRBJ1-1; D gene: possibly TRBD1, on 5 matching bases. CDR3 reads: CSVGTPREAFF. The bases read TGCAGCGTCGGGACCCCGAGGGAGGCTTTCTTT.